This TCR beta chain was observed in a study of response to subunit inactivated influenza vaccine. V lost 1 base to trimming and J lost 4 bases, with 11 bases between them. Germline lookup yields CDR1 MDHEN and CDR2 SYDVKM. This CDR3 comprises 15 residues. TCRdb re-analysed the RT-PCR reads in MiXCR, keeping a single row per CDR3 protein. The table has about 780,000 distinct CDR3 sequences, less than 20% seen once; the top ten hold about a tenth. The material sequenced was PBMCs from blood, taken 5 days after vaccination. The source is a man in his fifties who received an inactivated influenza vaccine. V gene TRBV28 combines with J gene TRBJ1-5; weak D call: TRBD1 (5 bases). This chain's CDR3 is CASSLFGGGNQPQHF. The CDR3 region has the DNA TGTGCCAGCAGTTTATTTGGGGGAGGGAATCAGCCCCAGCATTTT.